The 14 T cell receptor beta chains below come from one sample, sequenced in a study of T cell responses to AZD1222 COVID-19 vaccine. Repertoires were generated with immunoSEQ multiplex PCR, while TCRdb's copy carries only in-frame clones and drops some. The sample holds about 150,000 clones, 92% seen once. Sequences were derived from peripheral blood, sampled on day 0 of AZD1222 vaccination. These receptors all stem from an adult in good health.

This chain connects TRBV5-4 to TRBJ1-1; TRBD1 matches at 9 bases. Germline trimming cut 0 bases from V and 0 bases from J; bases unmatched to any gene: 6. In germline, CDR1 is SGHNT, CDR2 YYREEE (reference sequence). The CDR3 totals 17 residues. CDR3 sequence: CASSLVGQGALNTEAFF. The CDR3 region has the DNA TGTGCCAGCAGCTTGGTGGGACAGGGAGCCCTGAACACTGAAGCTTTCTTT.

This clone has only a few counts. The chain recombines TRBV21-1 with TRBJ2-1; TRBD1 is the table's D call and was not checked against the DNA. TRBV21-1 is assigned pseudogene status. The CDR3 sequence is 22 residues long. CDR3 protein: CASSSPGTGLFGSRGGSYEQFF. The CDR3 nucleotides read TGTGCCAGCAGTTCTCCCGGGACAGGGCTGTTTGGATCTCGCGGGGGGAGCTATGAGCAGTTCTTC.

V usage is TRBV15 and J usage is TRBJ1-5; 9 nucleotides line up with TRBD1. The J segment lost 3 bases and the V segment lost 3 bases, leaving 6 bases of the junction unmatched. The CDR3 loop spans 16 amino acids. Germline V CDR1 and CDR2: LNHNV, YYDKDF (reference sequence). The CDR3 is CATSSPTGGSNQPQHF. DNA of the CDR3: TGTGCCACCAGCAGCCCAACAGGGGGCTCCAATCAGCCCCAGCATTTT.

For the CDR3, the DNA is TGTGCCAGCAGCATGGGACAGGTCCTGGGGGCTAGCACAGATACGCAGTATTTT. Translating gives CASSMGQVLGASTDTQYF. The chain carries TRBV28 and TRBJ2-3; 8 nucleotides line up with TRBD1. Germline CDR1 is MDHEN and CDR2 is SYDVKM. J lost 0 bases, V lost 6 bases, and 14 bases had no gene match. This CDR3 is 18 amino acids long.

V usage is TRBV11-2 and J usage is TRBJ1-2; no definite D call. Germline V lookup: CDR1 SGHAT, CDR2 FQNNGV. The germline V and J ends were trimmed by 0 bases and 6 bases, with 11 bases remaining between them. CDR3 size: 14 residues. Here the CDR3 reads CASSLDREGDGYTF. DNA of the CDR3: TGTGCCAGCAGCTTAGATCGTGAGGGAGATGGCTACACCTTC.

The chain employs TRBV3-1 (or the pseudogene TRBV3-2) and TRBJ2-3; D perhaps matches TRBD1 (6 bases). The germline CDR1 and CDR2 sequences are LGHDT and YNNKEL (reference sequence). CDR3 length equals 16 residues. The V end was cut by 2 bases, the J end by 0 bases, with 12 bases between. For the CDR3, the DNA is TGTGCCAGCAGCCAACCTACAGGGTTTAGCACAGATACGCAGTATTTT. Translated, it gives CASSQPTGFSTDTQYF.

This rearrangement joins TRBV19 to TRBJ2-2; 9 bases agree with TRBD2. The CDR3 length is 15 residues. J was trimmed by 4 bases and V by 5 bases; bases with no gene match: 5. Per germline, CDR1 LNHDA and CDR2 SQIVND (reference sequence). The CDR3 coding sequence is TGTGCCAGTAGTCGCGGGGGGGTTTTCACCGGGGAGCTGTTTTTT. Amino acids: CASSRGGVFTGELFF.

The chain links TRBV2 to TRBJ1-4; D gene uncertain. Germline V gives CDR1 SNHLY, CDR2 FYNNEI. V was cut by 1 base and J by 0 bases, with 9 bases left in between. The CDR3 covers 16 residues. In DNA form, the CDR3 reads TGTGCCAGCAGTGAAGGGACGGTTGCAACTAATGAAAAACTGTTTTTT. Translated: CASSEGTVATNEKLFF.

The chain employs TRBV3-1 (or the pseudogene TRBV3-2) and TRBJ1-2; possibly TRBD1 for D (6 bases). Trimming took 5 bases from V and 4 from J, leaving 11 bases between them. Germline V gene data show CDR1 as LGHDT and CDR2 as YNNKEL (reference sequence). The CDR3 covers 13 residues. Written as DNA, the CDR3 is TGTGCCAGCAGCTCAAGACAGGCCTATGGCTACACCTTC. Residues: CASSSRQAYGYTF.

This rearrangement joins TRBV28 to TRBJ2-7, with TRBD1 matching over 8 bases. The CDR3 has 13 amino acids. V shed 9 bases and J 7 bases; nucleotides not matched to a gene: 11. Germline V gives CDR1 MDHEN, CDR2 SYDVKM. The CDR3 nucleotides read TGTGCCAGTTCGACAGGGGCACCCCTGGAGCAGTACTTC. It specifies CASSTGAPLEQYF.

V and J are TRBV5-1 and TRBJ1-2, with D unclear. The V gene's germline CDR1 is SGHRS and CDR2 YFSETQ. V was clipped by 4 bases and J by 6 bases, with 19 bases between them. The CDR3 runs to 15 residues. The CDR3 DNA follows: TGCGCCAGCAGCCCTCCCGTACAGCCTGCTCATGGCTACACCTTC. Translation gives CASSPPVQPAHGYTF.

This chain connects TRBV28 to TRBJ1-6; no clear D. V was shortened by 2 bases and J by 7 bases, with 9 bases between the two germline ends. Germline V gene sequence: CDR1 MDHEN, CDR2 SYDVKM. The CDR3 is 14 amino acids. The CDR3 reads CASSLPYKNSPLHF. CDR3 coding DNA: TGTGCCAGCAGTTTACCCTACAAAAATTCACCCCTCCACTTT.

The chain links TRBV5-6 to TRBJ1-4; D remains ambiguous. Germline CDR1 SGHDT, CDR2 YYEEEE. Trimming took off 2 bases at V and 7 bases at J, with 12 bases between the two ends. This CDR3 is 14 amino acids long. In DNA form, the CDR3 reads TGTGCCAGCAGCTTTAAGGGTTCGGCTGAAAAACTGTTTTTT. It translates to CASSFKGSAEKLFF.

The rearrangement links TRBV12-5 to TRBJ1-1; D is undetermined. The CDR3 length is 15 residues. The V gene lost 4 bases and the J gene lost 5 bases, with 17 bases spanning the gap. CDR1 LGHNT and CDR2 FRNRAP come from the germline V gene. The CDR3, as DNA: TGTGCTAGTGGTTGGTCGGGGTCTTTCGGGACTGAAGCTTTCTTT. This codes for CASGWSGSFGTEAFF.